A selection of T cell receptor beta chains follows, all from one sample in a study of T cells in localized non-small cell lung cancer. This table comes from immunoSEQ multiplex PCR, and its TCRdb copy is limited to in-frame clones, with some not included. The sample consists of some 51,000 clones, around 86% of them appearing once. The sample was peripheral blood, taken before any cancer treatment. The origin of the receptors is a woman between 35 and 75 years old with stage I lung adenocarcinoma. The conserved cysteine and the conserved F or W are not part of the CDR3 here.

>TRBJ2-1|16|TRBV7-8
ASSLGRLSGGAGNEQF
>TRBJ2-7|12|TRBV2
ASRSGTGGYEQY
>TRBJ2-6|15|TRBV10-3
AISESGQTPGANVLT
>TRBJ1-5|15|TRBV19
ASSIDERAADGGPQH
>TRBJ2-1|11|TRBV18
ASSGGSAYEQF
>TRBJ1-2|10|TRBV5-1
ASSLRSGGYT
>TRBJ2-5|12|TRBV18
ASSLSAGQETQY
>TRBJ1-5|10|TRBV6-6
ASRTGNQPQH
>TRBJ1-1|12|TRBV6-5
ASRLDRVLTEAF
>TRBJ1-1|12|TRBV27
ASIRDGANTEAF
>TRBJ1-3|12|TRBV11-2
ASSWGASGNTIY
>TRBJ2-7|13|TRBV5-8
ASQARSHISYEQY
>TRBJ2-7|17|TRBV21-1
ASSKHIGGTSGESYEQY
>TRBJ1-5|13|TRBV5-1
ASSLVGAQDQPQH
>TRBJ1-4|12|TRBV6-5
ASSYSGPPEKLF
>TRBJ2-7|10|TRBV5-1
ASSSRGDEQY
>TRBJ2-6|10|TRBV25-1
AVGIGANVLT
>TRBJ1-2|14|TRBV23-1
ASSPLSQGSIYGYT
>TRBJ2-7|10|TRBV6-5
ASRTAGGEQY
>TRBJ2-6|15|TRBV7-3
ASSLSGAISGANVLT
>TRBJ1-4|11|TRBV7-3
ASSRAANEKLF
>TRBJ2-4|14|TRBV7-9
ASSTGTKLAKNIQY
>TRBJ2-3|13|TRBV6-5
ASSARGPGLKTQY
>TRBJ2-3|14|TRBV9
ASSARTSGGQDTQY
>TRBJ2-7|16|TRBV21-1
ASSPAGGTGTDDYEQY
>TRBJ2-1|11|TRBV19
ASKTSGGHEQF
>TRBJ2-2|13|TRBV28
ASHWGAGNTGELF
>TRBJ2-1|11|TRBV6-5
ASSYGQEDEQF
>TRBJ2-5|9|TRBV6-5
ASRGWETQH
>TRBJ2-5|13|TRBV5-4
ASSLEGNRQETQY
>TRBJ1-1|14|TRBV7-2
ASSLVFGQMNTEAF